Sequencing of this T cell receptor (beta chain) was carried out in a study of OX40 agonist ivuxolimab in advanced cancers. Study-level background: The study enrolled dose-escalation patients with hepatocellular carcinoma, melanoma, renal cell or head and neck cancer.

Germline V gene sequence: CDR1 SGHAT, CDR2 FQNNGV. The CDR3 sequence is 15 residues long. The V end lost 1 base, the J end lost 0 bases, and 10 bases lay between the germline ends. Some clones are missing from TCRdb's copy, which holds only in-frame ones; the method was immunoSEQ multiplex PCR. The table records about 36,000 clones, less than 90% of them present only once. Study-level points and caveats: The antigen specificity of the peripheral T cells (those that were expanded) was not determined. Clonal expansion was among the lowest in partial responders at 0.1-3.0 mg/kg, especially CD8+. Certain nonresponders additionally had low normalized T-cell clonal expansion.

On this clone: What it binds is not known.

The TCR comes from an adult with an advanced solid tumor such as melanoma, head and neck, liver or kidney cancer. Sequencing used CD4+ or CD8+ T cells sorted from blood, obtained in a trial of the OX40 agonist ivuxolimab. The chain joins TRBV11-2 to TRBJ2-7; D might be TRBD1 (6 bases). In DNA form, the CDR3 reads TGTGCCAGCAGCTTAGGGTGGGGGCCCTCCTACGAGCAGTACTTC. Translating gives CASSLGWGPSYEQYF.